These 10 T cell receptor beta chains were all obtained from the same sample, sequenced in a study of T cells in Graves' hyperthyroidism and ophthalmopathy. Regions amplified from RNA transcripts were the TCR beta CDR3 regions. First-round RT-PCR with HTBI primers amplified the TCR CDR3 region. TCRdb recomputed calls from the multiplex PCR reads with MiXCR, one row per CDR3 protein. The sample contains hundreds of thousands of distinct CDR3 sequences, 12% to 15% of which appear only once. Sequencing was performed on blood. The source is a woman between 35 and 50 years old with Graves' ophthalmopathy.

The sample holds many counts of this clonotype. The J gene is TRBJ2-3, the V gene TRBV5-5; TRBD1 might be the D (5 bases). The CDR3 sequence is 15 residues long. The V end was cut by 2 bases, the J end by 2 bases, with 12 bases between. CDR1 SGHKS and CDR2 YYEKEE come from the germline V gene (reference sequence). CDR3 sequence: CASSFPQGTTDTQYF. CDR3 bases: TGTGCCAGCAGCTTTCCCCAGGGAACCACAGATACGCAGTATTTT.

This clonotype was observed at least ten times. CDR3 sequence reads: CATAVWAYNEQFF. DNA of the CDR3: TGTGCCACCGCAGTCTGGGCCTACAATGAGCAGTTCTTC. The chain combines TRBV19 with TRBJ2-1; D gene ambiguous. Germline loops: CDR1 LNHDA, CDR2 SQIVND (reference sequence). Trimming shortened V by 10 bases and J by 2 bases, and 12 bases separated the two germline ends. The CDR3 loop spans 13 amino acids.

The chain links TRBV29-1 to TRBJ2-1; 7 nucleotides line up with TRBD1. V dropped 6 bases and J dropped 10; count of bases not matched to a gene: 6. Per germline, CDR1 SQVTM and CDR2 ANQGSEA. The CDR3 covers 11 residues. The CDR3 loop is CSVTGLDEQFF. The CDR3 nucleotides are TGCAGCGTGACAGGGTTGGACGAGCAGTTCTTC.

This chain connects TRBV12-3 or TRBV12-4 to TRBJ2-7; no firm D call. The CDR3 length is 14 residues. Deletions cut 3 bases from V and 1 base from J, with 10 bases between. CDR3 sequence: CASSFTVRSYEQYF. CDR3 nucleotides: TGTGCCAGCAGTTTCACGGTCCGTTCCTACGAGCAGTACTTC.

This clonotype showed up just a few times. The V and J genes are TRBV4-1 and TRBJ2-7, with D unresolved. This CDR3 is built from 13 residues. The V gene lost 6 bases and the J gene lost 3 bases, with 12 bases spanning the gap. CDR1 and CDR2 (germline): MGHRA, YSYEKL. The CDR3 loop reads CASSYGSDYEQYF. CDR3 DNA sequence: TGCGCCAGCAGTTACGGTTCGGACTACGAGCAGTACTTC.

The gene calls are TRBV5-1 and TRBJ2-3, with 9 bases identical to TRBD2. The germline gives CDR1 SGHRS, CDR2 YFSETQ. This CDR3 region has 17 residues. After removal of 8 bases from V and 2 bases from J, the junction contained 15 bases not matched to a gene. The DNA of the CDR3 is TGCGCCAGTTCGGAGCGGGGGGTGCTTCTGAACACAGATACGCAGTATTTT. Translated, it gives CASSERGVLLNTDTQYF.

V is TRBV19 and J is TRBJ2-2; D remains ambiguous. Germline V gene lookup returns CDR1 LNHDA and CDR2 SQIVND (reference sequence). V was pared by 5 bases and J by 0 bases, with 19 bases between. The CDR3 sequence is 18 residues long. CDR3 DNA: TGTGCCAGTAGTCCTCAGCGCCTGAGCGCCGCGAACACCGGGGAGCTGTTTTTT. It yields the protein CASSPQRLSAANTGELFF.

This clonotype was counted at least ten times. V is TRBV7-2 and J is TRBJ2-1; a weak D match, TRBD2 (5 bases). The CDR3 runs to 15 residues. Per germline, CDR1 SGHTA and CDR2 FQGNSA. Trimming shortened V by 1 base and J by 6 bases, and 13 bases separated the two germline ends. The CDR3 nucleotides are TGTGCCAGCAGCTTAGGATACGAGCGGACCAATGAGCAGTTCTTC. Protein: CASSLGYERTNEQFF.

This clonotype was seen repeatedly, ten times or more. The chain couples TRBV11-2 to TRBJ2-5; the match to TRBD2 covers 9 bases. The CDR3 covers 16 residues. Germline V gene lookup returns CDR1 SGHAT and CDR2 FQNNGV. The trim removed 6 bases at V and 4 bases at J, leaving 12 bases unmatched. CDR3 nucleotide sequence: TGTGCCAGCAGGTTAAAATTAGCGGGAGTGAGAGAGACCCAGTACTTC. This encodes CASRLKLAGVRETQYF.

This clonotype showed up many times. This sequence joins TRBV28 and TRBJ1-1; unclear D gene. The ends were cut back, 2 bases at V and 8 bases at J, with 12 bases in the middle. CDR3 length equals 13 residues. Germline CDR1 MDHEN, CDR2 SYDVKM. The CDR3 loop reads CASSLRTFREAFF. Written as DNA, the CDR3 is TGTGCCAGCAGTTTAAGAACTTTCCGGGAAGCTTTCTTT. Based on the CDR3 plus reference TRBV28 and TRBJ1-1, the full variable domain is DVKVTQSSRYLVKRTGEKVFLECVQDMDHENMFWYRQDPGLGLRLIYFSYDVKMKEKGDIPEGYSVSREKKERFSLILESASTNQTSMYLCASSLRTFREAFFGQGTRLTVV.